Following are 4 T cell receptor beta chains from one sample sequenced in a study of T-cell reconstitution after alpha-beta-depleted transplantation in children. Unique molecular identifiers were incorporated into the prepared TCRbeta library. Each CDR3 protein gets one entry after TCRdb re-called the PCR reads with MiXCR. The data hold around 670,000 distinct CDR3 sequences, with around 13% observed a single time. The sequences come from PBMCs, collected before TCRalphabeta/CD19-depleted stem cell transplant. These receptors all come from a girl aged 2-10 years with congenital amegakaryocytic thrombocytopenia, due to receive a stem cell transplant.

This clonotype was seen at least ten times. This chain connects TRBV5-1 to TRBJ1-1; 11 bases line up with TRBD1. This CDR3 is 15 amino acids long. The V segment lost 3 bases and the J segment 5 bases; nucleotides outside the gene matches: 6. Germline V gene sequence: CDR1 SGHRS, CDR2 YFSETQ. The CDR3 nucleotides are TGCGCCAGCAGCTACAGGACAGGGGGCGTAACTGAAGCTTTCTTT. This encodes CASSYRTGGVTEAFF.

This clonotype showed up many times. The chain joins TRBV20-1 to TRBJ2-7; TRBD2 might be the D (5 bases). The germline V gene encodes CDR1 DFQATT and CDR2 SNEGSKA (reference sequence). CDR3 length: 12 residues. Trimming removed 3 bases from V and 1 base from J, with 7 bases in between. The CDR3 nucleotides are TGCAGTGCTAGTAGCGAGTCCTACGAGCAGTACTTC. This gives the protein CSASSESYEQYF.

V usage is TRBV5-1 and J usage is TRBJ2-6; D gene uncertain. Germline CDR1 and CDR2: SGHRS and YFSETQ. This CDR3 is 15 amino acids long. V lost 7 bases, J lost 0 bases, and 11 bases lay in between. CDR3 sequence reads: CASPEPSSGANVLTF. CDR3 nucleotide sequence: TGCGCCAGCCCCGAGCCGAGCTCTGGGGCCAACGTCCTGACTTTC.

The chain employs TRBV5-1 and TRBJ2-1, with 10 bases identical to TRBD2. This CDR3 is 15 amino acids long. CDR1 and CDR2 (germline): SGHRS, YFSETQ. V gave up 0 bases and J gave up 8 bases; unmatched junction bases: 5. The CDR3 protein is CASSLGTSGWDEQFF. Written as DNA, the CDR3 is TGCGCCAGCAGCTTGGGGACTAGCGGCTGGGATGAGCAGTTCTTC.